A single TCR beta chain is shown here with its context. As yet, its antigen is unknown. These data belong to a study of T cells in localized non-small cell lung cancer. Study observations and caveats: Researchers found a median about 53 of the top 100 tumor clones in adjacent lung. Tumor samples were not multi-region, leaving intratumor heterogeneity unexcluded. T cell clonality was highest in uninvolved adjacent lung, above tumor.

Assay: immunoSEQ multiplex PCR; the TCRdb copy retains only in-frame clones and omits some. In the table there are some 54,000 clones, around 82% of which are singletons. V lost 5 bases, J lost 5 bases, and 11 bases stayed unmatched. The CDR3 has 16 amino acids. Germline V gene sequence: CDR1 SEHNR, CDR2 FQNEAQ (reference sequence). The gene calls are TRBV7-9 and TRBJ2-3; the match to TRBD1 covers 9 bases. The sequenced sample was PBMCs, obtained before any cancer treatment. The receptor's source is a woman between 35 and 75 years old with stage II lung adenocarcinoma. The DNA for the CDR3 is TGTGCCAGCAGCGGGCCCAAGACAGGGGGTATAGATACGCAGTATTTT. Translating gives CASSGPKTGGIDTQYF.